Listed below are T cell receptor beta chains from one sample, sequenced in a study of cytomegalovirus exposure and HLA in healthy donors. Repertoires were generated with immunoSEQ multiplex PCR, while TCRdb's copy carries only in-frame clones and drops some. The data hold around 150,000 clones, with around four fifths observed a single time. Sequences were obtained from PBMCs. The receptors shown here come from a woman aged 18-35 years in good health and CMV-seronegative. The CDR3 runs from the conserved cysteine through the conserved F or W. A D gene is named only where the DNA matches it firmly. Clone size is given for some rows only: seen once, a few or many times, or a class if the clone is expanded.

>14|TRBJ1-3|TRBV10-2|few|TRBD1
CASSVRGQGNTIYF
TGCGCCAGCAGTGTTCGGGGACAGGGAAACACCATATATTTT
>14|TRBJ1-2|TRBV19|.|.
CASSRAGASYGYTF
TGTGCCAGTAGTAGGGCAGGGGCTTCCTATGGCTACACCTTC
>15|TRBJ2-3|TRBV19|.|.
CASSIYRAPEDTQYF
TGTGCCAGTAGTATCTACAGGGCCCCGGAAGATACGCAGTATTTT
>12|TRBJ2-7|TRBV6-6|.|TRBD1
CASSDRGDEQYF
TGTGCCAGCAGTGACAGGGGGGACGAGCAGTACTTC
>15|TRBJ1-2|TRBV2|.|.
CASSGFSTSPGGYTF
TGTGCCAGCAGCGGGTTTTCGACCTCCCCTGGGGGCTACACCTTC
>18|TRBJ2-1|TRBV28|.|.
CASSLYLPRPGSYNEQFF
TGTGCCAGCAGTTTATATTTGCCTCGCCCGGGTTCCTACAATGAGCAGTTCTTC
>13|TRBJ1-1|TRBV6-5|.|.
CASNSGEGAWAFF
TGTGCCAGCAATTCTGGGGAGGGAGCGTGGGCTTTCTTT
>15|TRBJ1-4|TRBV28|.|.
CASSLSTGLNEKLFF
TGTGCCAGCAGTTTATCGACAGGTCTTAATGAAAAACTGTTTTTT
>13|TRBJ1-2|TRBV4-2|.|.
CTSSQDPNYGYTF
TGTACCAGCAGCCAAGACCCGAACTATGGCTACACCTTC
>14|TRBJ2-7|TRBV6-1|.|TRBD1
CASSEGQGQPEQYF
TGTGCCAGCAGTGAAGGTCAGGGACAGCCCGAGCAGTACTTC
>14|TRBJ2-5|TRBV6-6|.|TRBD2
CASSRLAHEETQYF
TGTGCCAGCAGTCGACTAGCGCACGAAGAGACCCAGTACTTC
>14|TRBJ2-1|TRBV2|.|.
CASHRGSSYNEQFF
TGTGCCAGCCACCGGGGGAGCTCCTACAATGAGCAGTTCTTC
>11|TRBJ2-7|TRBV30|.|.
CAWSVGGGQYF
TGTGCCTGGAGTGTCGGGGGTGGGCAGTACTTC
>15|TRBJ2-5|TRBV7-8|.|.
CASSTQVGYQETQYF
TGTGCCAGCAGCACACAGGTTGGGTACCAAGAGACCCAGTACTTC
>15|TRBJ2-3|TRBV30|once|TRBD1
CAWSRLQGRTDTQYF
TGTGCCTGGAGTCGCCTACAGGGGCGCACAGATACGCAGTATTTT
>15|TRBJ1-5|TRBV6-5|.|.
CASSPKGDRGQPQHF
TGTGCCAGCAGTCCCAAGGGGGATCGGGGTCAGCCCCAGCATTTT
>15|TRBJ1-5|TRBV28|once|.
CASSLSSGGNQPQHF
TGTGCCAGCAGTTTATCCTCAGGGGGCAATCAGCCCCAGCATTTT
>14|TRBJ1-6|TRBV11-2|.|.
CASSLDLPGSPLHF
TGTGCCAGCAGCTTAGATCTGCCCGGGTCACCCCTCCACTTT
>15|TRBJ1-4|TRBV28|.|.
CASHATGFTNEKLFF
TGTGCCAGCCACGCAACCGGGTTTACTAATGAAAAACTGTTTTTT
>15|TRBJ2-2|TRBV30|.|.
CACPLYQANTGELFF
TGTGCCTGTCCACTTTATCAGGCGAACACCGGGGAGCTGTTTTTT
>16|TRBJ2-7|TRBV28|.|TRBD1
CASSLFGTGGFGEQYF
TGCGCCAGCAGTTTATTCGGGACAGGGGGTTTTGGAGAGCAGTACTTC
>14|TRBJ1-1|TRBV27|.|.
CASSLFPVPTEAFF
TGTGCCAGCAGTTTATTCCCGGTTCCCACTGAAGCTTTCTTT
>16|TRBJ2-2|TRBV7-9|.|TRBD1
CASSLAGTVYTGELFF
TGTGCCAGCAGCTTAGCGGGGACAGTATACACCGGGGAGCTGTTTTTT
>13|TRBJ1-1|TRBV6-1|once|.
CASCETRRTEAFF
TGTGCCAGCTGCGAGACTCGGAGGACTGAAGCTTTCTTT
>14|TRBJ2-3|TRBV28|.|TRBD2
CASSLGGVDDTQYF
TGTGCCAGCAGTTTAGGGGGGGTTGACGATACGCAGTATTTT
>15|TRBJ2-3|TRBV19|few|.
CASSIWDNWGDTQYF
TGTGCCAGTAGTATCTGGGACAACTGGGGGGATACGCAGTATTTT
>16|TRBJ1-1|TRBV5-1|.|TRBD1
CASSPGPGQRNTEAFF
TGCGCCAGCAGCCCCGGACCGGGACAGAGGAACACTGAAGCTTTCTTT
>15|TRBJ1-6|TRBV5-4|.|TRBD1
CASSLADRGKSPLHF
TGTGCCAGCAGCTTGGCTGACAGGGGGAAGTCACCCCTCCACTTT
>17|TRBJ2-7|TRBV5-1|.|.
CASSPPRQLPSPYEQYF
TGCGCCAGCAGCCCACCTAGACAGCTACCTTCTCCCTACGAGCAGTACTTC
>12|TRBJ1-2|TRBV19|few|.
CASSIDRGGYTF
TGTGCCAGTAGTATAGACAGGGGCGGCTACACCTTC
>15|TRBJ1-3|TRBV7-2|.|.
CASSLQPGSGNTIYF
TGTGCCAGCAGCTTACAACCGGGGTCGGGAAACACCATATATTTT
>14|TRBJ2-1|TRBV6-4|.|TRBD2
CASSDSSGGNEQFF
TGTGCCAGCAGTGACTCGAGCGGGGGGAATGAGCAGTTCTTC
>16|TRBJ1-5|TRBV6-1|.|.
CASSDLNRAGPQPQHF
TGTGCCAGCAGTGATCTTAATCGGGCAGGGCCTCAGCCCCAGCATTTT
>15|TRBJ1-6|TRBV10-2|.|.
CASSESGARSSPLHF
TGCGCCAGCAGTGAGTCGGGGGCTCGATCTTCACCCCTCCACTTT
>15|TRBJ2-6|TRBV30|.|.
CAWSVLSTGANVLTF
TGTGCCTGGAGTGTACTAAGTACTGGGGCCAACGTCCTGACTTTC
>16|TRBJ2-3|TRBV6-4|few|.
CASSDTAGSSTDTQYF
TGTGCCAGCAGTGACACGGCCGGGTCCTCCACAGATACGCAGTATTTT
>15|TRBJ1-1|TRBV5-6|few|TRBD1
CASSLYRGRWTEAFF
TGTGCCAGCAGCTTGTACAGGGGGAGGTGGACTGAAGCTTTCTTT
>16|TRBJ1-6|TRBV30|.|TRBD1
CAWKGQGRSYNSPLHF
TGTGCCTGGAAAGGACAGGGACGCTCCTATAATTCACCCCTCCACTTT
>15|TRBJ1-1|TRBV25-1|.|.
CASSESAGVNTEAFF
TGTGCCAGCAGTGAATCCGCAGGGGTGAACACTGAAGCTTTCTTT
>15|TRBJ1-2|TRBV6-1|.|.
CASSRILSSLEGYTF
TGTGCCAGCAGCAGGATTCTCTCCTCCCTTGAGGGCTACACCTTC
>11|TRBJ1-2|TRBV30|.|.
CAWSVVSGYTF
TGTGCCTGGAGTGTAGTGAGTGGCTACACCTTC
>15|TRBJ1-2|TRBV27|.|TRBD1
CASSVTGTGTYGYTF
TGTGCCAGCAGTGTGACCGGGACAGGGACCTATGGCTACACCTTC
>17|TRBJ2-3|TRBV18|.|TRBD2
CASSPLAGAPSTDTQYF
TGTGCCAGCTCACCACTAGCGGGGGCCCCTAGCACAGATACGCAGTATTTT
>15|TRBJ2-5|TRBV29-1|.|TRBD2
CSVAGGGAIQETQYF
TGCAGCGTTGCGGGCGGGGGGGCCATACAAGAGACCCAGTACTTC
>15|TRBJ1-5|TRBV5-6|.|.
CASAGGLYSNQPQHF
TGTGCCAGCGCCGGGGGGCTGTATAGCAATCAGCCCCAGCATTTT
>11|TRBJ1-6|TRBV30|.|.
CAQGRNSPLHF
TGTGCCCAGGGGCGCAATTCACCCCTCCACTTT
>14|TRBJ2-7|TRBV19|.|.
CASSIGQNSYEQYF
TGTGCCAGTAGTATCGGACAGAACTCCTACGAGCAGTACTTC